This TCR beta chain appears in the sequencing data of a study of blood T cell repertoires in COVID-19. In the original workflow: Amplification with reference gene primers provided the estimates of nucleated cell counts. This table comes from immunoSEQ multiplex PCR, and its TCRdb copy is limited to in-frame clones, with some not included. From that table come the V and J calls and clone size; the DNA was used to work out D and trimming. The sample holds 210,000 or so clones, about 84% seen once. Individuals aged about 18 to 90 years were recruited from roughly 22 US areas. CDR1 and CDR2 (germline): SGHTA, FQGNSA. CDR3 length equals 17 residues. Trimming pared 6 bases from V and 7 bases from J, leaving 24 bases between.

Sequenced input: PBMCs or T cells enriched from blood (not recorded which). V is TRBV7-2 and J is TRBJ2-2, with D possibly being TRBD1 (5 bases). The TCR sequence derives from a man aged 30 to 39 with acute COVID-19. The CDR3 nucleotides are TGTGCCAGCAGTCCCGGACACCTCTCTTATTTGGACGGGGAGCTGTTTTTT. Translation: CASSPGHLSYLDGELFF.